One TCR beta chain is described in this entry. This receptor's antigen is unknown. The sample holds no much larger clone one base away, and base qualities are not on file. The CDR3 goes from the cysteine to the phenylalanine over 12 residues. Only the CDR3 region is kept as DNA, spanning 36 bases read in frame from base 1. CDR1 MNHEY and CDR2 SVGAGI are derived from the germline V gene. Trimming costs V 5 bases and J 10 bases, and their ends lie 12 bases apart. This sample was included in a study of shared clonotypes between healthy human individuals (dated by TCRdb to 2020 to 2022). As for the study more broadly: A few men and two women, aged 18 to 49 years, made up the cohort. Leukapheresis yielded between about 0.9 and 9 billion PBMCs per donor. Libraries were prepared and TCR repertoires were sequenced by different laboratories using diverse techniques, in order to increase sequencing depth and limit assay-specific biases. To estimate repertoire size and how much clonotypes are shared between individuals, the study performed deep sequencing of blood TCR repertoires from roughly five healthy adults. For each donor, CD4 naive and CD4 memory were each given three plates, CD8 naive was given two plates, and CD8 memory was given one plate. Overall study outcomes, separate from this receptor: Pairwise subsampling led to the expectation that sequencing depth would affect the degree of clonotype sharing among donors. Because the study included a small number of donors, the genetic and exposure-history diversity represented was limited. About 5% of naive CD4, around 4% of naive CD8, around 2.3% of memory CD4, and about 0.4% of memory CD8 clonotypes were shared across a few donors. Naive subsets generally had larger estimated clonotype richness than memory subsets did. Only blood was sampled, and tissue TCR repertoires likely differ from those in blood. Incomplete sequencing was indicated by rarefaction of sorted-subset datasets, despite the large sequencing depth. Higher generation probabilities were observed for clonotypes shared by all four sorted-subset donors than for non-shared clonotypes.

TCR CDR3 regions were amplified from genomic DNA by multiplex PCR using the deep immunoSEQ assay. For each cell subset, the extracted genomic DNA was distributed evenly across all wells of several immunoSEQ 96-well plates, and each plate served as one replicate. Each replicate PCR for sorted subsets received roughly 0.2 ug genomic DNA, equal to about 30,000 T cell genomes. The purified libraries were quantified using a Qubit 3.0 fluorometer, sized with a Bioanalyzer 2100, and then quantified again using the KAPA Library Quantification kit. Every immunoSEQ 96-well plate was sequenced on a separate single-read 150-cycle Illumina NextSeq 550 flow cell. For the original study's pipeline: Because the immunoSEQ output included only junctional sequences and no quality scores, the filtering could not be the same as the filtering used for full-length reads. Sequences were annotated with PyIR, a Python wrapper for IgBLAST v1.9, using IMGT germline references to assign V/J genes and CDR3. Reads were removed for weak V/J assignments (E-value above 1e-6), missing CDR3, stop codons, out-of-frame junctions, or ambiguous translated residues. A V3J clonotype was defined by an identical inferred V gene, J gene, and CDR3 amino acid sequence. To compute the percentage overlap between repertoires, the number of shared unique clonotypes was divided by the size of the smaller repertoire. RTK rarefaction, the Chao1 estimator, and Recon v2.1 estimates of unobserved clonotypes were used to assess repertoire richness. OLGA was used to compute generation probabilities for all TCRbeta clonotypes that the gDNA method yielded from a handful of donors. This immuneACCESS table, as held by TCRdb, lists in-frame sequences with V and J called but not all clones. Of the missing ones, under half trace to an unresolved V gene in checked studies; the others have no known cause. The V and J calls and clone size are taken from that table; D and trimming were inferred from the DNA. Across this sample there are about 1 million clones, with under 80% seen only once. The ten largest account for over 1.3% of the sample.

The donors were healthy, HIV-negative adults with no recently reported acute infections or vaccinations. Every donor was a Caucasian adult living in Nashville, Tennessee, USA. CD4+ T cells were enriched by magnetic negative selection, after which naive cells were positively selected on CD45RA and the negative fraction was taken as the memory subset. After blood collection by leukapheresis, PBMCs were isolated using Ficoll-Histopaque density gradient centrifugation and then cryopreserved in the vapor phase of liquid nitrogen. Analytical flow cytometry was used to check the purity and quantity of each magnetically sorted T cell population. Genomic DNA was isolated from every sorted fraction and measured by UV absorbance on a Nanodrop 2000c.

This TCR was sampled from a young man in good health. The sequencing sample was made of memory CD4+ T cells sorted from blood. Sample cell subset or site, as interpreted from the label and publication: CD45RA-negative fraction. The V and J segments used are TRBV6-5 and TRBJ2-1; the D gene remains uncertain. The CDR3 region: CASSPSVGEQFF. The DNA reads as follows: TGTGCCAGCAGTCCCTCGGTGGGGGAGCAGTTCTTC.